One TCR beta chain is described in this entry. These data belong to a study of blood T cell repertoires in COVID-19. Method: immunoSEQ multiplex PCR; TCRdb's copy keeps in-frame clones and lacks some. The data hold roughly 220,000 clones, with 90% observed a single time. Before they entered the study, exposed participants had met a COVID-19 case within 2 weeks. The CDR3 is 13 residues long. Trimming cost V 4 bases and J 9 bases; bases outside gene matches: 1. Looked up from germline, CDR1 is ENHRY and CDR2 is SYGVKD. The sample consisted of PBMCs or T cells enriched from blood (not recorded which). This clonotype originated in a young man who had been exposed to COVID-19. The rearrangement uses TRBV10-3 and TRBJ2-1; TRBD2 matches 12 bases. The CDR3, as DNA: TGTGCCATCAGTGGACTAGCGGGGGTTGAGCAGTTCTTC. It specifies CAISGLAGVEQFF.